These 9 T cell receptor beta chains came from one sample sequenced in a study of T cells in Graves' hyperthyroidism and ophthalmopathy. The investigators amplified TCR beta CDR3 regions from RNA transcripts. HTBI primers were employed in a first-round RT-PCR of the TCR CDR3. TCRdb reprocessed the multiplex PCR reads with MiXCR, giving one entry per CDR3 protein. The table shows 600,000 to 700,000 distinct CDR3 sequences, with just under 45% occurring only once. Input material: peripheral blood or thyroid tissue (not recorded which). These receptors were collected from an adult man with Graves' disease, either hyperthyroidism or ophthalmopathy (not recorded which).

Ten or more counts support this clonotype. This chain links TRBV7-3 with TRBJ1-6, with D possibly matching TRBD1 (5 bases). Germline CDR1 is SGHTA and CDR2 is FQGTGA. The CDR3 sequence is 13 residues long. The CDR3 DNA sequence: TGTGCGAGCTCCCGGGACGCGAATTCACCCCTCCACTTT. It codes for CASSRDANSPLHF.

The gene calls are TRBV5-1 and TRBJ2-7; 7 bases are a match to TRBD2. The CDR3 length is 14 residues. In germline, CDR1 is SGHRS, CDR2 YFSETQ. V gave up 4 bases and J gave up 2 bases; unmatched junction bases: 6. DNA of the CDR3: TGCGCCAGCAGCACTGGGGACTACACCTACGAGCAGTACTTC. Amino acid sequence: CASSTGDYTYEQYF.

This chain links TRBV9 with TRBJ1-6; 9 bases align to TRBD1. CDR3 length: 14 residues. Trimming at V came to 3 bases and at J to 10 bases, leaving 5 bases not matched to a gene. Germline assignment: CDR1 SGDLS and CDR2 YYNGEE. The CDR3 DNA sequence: TGTGCCAGCAGCGGGACAGGGGTGGGATCACCCCTCCACTTT. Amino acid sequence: CASSGTGVGSPLHF.

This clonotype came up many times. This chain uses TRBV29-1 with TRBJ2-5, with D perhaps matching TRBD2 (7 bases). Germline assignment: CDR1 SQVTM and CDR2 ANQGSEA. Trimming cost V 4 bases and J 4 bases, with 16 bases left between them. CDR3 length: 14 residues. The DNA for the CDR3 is TGCAGCGTTGGAGGGAGGGGGGAGAGAGAGACCCAGTACTTC. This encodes CSVGGRGERETQYF.

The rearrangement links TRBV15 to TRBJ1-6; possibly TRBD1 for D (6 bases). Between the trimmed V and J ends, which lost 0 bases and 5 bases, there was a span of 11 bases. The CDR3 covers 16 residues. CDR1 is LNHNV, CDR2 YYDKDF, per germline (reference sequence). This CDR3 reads CATSRDRRGHNSPLHF. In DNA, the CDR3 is TGTGCCACCAGCAGAGATAGGCGGGGGCATAATTCACCCCTCCACTTT.

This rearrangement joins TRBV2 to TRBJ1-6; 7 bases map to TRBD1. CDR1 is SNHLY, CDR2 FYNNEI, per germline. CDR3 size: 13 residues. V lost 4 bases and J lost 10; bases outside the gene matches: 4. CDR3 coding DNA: TGTGCCAGCAGTGTCACAGGGGTCTCACCCCTCCACTTT. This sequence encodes CASSVTGVSPLHF.

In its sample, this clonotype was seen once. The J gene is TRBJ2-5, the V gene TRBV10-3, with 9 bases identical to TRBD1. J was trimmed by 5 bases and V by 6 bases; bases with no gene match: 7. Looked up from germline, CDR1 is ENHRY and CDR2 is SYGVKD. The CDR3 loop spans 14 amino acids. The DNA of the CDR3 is TGTGCCATCAGCAACAGGGGGCCGGCGGAGACCCAGTACTTC. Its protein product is CAISNRGPAETQYF.

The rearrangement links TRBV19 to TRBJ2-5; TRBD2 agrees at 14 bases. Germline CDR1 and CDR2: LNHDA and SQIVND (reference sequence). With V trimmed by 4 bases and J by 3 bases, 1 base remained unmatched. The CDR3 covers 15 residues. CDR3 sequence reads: CASSRGLAGEETQYF. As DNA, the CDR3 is TGTGCCAGTAGTAGGGGACTAGCGGGAGAAGAGACCCAGTACTTC.

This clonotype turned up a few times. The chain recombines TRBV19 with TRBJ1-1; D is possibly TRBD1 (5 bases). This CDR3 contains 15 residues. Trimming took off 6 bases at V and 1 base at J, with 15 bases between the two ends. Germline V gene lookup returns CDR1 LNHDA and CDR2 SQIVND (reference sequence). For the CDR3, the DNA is TGTGCCAGTAGAAACGATGCGACAGAGAACACTGAAGCTTTCTTT. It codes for CASRNDATENTEAFF.